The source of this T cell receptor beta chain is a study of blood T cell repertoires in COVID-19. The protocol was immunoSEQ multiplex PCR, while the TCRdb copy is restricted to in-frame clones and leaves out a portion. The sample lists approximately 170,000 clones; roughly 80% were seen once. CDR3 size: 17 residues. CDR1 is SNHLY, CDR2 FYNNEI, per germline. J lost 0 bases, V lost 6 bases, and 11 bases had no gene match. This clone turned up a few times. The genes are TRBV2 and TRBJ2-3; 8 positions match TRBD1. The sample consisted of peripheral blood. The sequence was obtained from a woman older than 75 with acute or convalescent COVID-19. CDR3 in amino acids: CASRPGQGGPSTDTQYF. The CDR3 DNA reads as TGTGCCAGCAGACCCGGACAGGGTGGACCTAGCACAGATACGCAGTATTTT.